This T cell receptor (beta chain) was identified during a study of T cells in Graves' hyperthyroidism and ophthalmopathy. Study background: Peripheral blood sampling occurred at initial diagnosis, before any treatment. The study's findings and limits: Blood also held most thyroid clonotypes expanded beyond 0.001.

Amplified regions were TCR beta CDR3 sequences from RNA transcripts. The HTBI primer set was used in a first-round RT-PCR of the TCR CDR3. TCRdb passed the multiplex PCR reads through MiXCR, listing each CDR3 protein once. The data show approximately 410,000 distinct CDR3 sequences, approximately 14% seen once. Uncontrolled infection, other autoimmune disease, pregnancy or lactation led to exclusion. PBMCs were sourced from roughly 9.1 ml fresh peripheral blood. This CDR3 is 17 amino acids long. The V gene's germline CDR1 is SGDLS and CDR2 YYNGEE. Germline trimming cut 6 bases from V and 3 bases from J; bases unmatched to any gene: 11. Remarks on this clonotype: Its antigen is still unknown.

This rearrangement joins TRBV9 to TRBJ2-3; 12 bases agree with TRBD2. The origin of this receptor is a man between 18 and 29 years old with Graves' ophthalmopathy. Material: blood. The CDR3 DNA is TGTGCCAGCACCGGGGGGCTAGCGGGAGGGCCAACAGATACGCAGTATTTT. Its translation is CASTGGLAGGPTDTQYF.